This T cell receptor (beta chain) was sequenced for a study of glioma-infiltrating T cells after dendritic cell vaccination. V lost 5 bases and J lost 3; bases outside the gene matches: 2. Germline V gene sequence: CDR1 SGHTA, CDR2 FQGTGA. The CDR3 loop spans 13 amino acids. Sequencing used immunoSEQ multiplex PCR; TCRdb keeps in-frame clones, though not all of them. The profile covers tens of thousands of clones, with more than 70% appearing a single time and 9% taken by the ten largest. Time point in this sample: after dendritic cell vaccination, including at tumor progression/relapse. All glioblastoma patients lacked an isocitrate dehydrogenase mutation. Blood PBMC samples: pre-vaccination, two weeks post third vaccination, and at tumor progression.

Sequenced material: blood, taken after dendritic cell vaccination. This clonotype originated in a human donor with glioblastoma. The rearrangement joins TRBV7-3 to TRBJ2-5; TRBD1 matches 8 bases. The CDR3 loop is CASSVDREETQYF. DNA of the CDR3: TGTGCCAGCAGCGTGGACAGGGAAGAGACCCAGTACTTC.